Each of the 21 T cell receptor beta chains below was sequenced from the same sample in a study of T-cell memory formation after mild COVID-19. TCRdb used MiXCR to reprocess the 5' RACE reads, holding one entry per CDR3 protein. The data hold 190,000 or so distinct CDR3 sequences, with around 25% observed a single time. The sample consisted of PBMCs or a T cell subset sorted from them (not recorded which). Receptors were obtained from an adult woman who had mild COVID-19 (a few samples of this study predate the infection). Cell type and time point are not known.

The rearrangement links TRBV5-1 to TRBJ2-1, with D uncertain. CDR3 length equals 14 residues. V gave up 2 bases and J gave up 8 bases, with 14 bases separating them. Germline V CDR1 and CDR2: SGHRS, YFSETQ. Here the CDR3 DNA reads TGCGCCAGCAGCTTTTCCGCAGGATCTCATGAGCAGTTCTTC. Its protein product is CASSFSAGSHEQFF.

The chain uses TRBV4-1 and TRBJ1-1; 9 positions match TRBD1. Looked up from germline, CDR1 is MGHRA and CDR2 is YSYEKL. The CDR3 is made up of 22 amino acids. V lost 0 bases to trimming and J lost 1 base; unmatched junction nucleotides: 21. This CDR3 reads CASSQDRTGTTLGQGWNTEAFF. The CDR3 DNA follows: TGCGCCAGCAGCCAAGATAGGACCGGGACTACGTTGGGACAGGGCTGGAACACTGAAGCTTTCTTT.

This chain links TRBV29-1 with TRBJ2-1; 8 nucleotides match TRBD2. The CDR3 extends over 15 amino acids. Per the germline V gene, CDR1 is SQVTM and CDR2 is ANQGSEA. With 0 bases clipped from V and 7 bases from J, the junction kept 8 bases outside the gene matches. CDR3 DNA: TGCAGCGTTGAAGACTGGCGGGAGGCGATTAATGAGCAGTTCTTC. Encoded protein: CSVEDWREAINEQFF.

The chain recombines TRBV18 with TRBJ2-5; unclear D gene. V was cut by 6 bases and J by 0 bases, with 8 bases left in between. Germline V CDR1 and CDR2: KGHSH, LQKENI. CDR3 length: 13 residues. The CDR3 nucleotides are TGTGCCAGCTCGAAACAGTACCAAGAGACCCAGTACTTC. Its translation: CASSKQYQETQYF.

The rearrangement links TRBV27 to TRBJ2-5; D may be TRBD1 or TRBD2 (6 bases each). Between the trimmed V and J ends, which lost 5 bases and 1 base, there was a span of 14 bases. The CDR3 has 15 amino acids. In germline, CDR1 is MNHEY, CDR2 SMNVEV (reference sequence). In DNA, the CDR3 is TGTGCCAGCAGTGCTTGGGGGGCTCGCCAAGAGACCCAGTACTTC. Amino acids: CASSAWGARQETQYF.

The gene calls are TRBV3-1 and TRBJ2-3; D remains unclear. The CDR3 length is 13 residues. The ends were cut back, 7 bases at V and 6 bases at J, with 14 bases in the middle. Germline CDR1 LGHDT, CDR2 YNNKEL (reference sequence). DNA of the CDR3: TGTGCCAGCAAGCGAGATATCACGGATACGCAGTATTTT. It codes for CASKRDITDTQYF.

The rearrangement uses TRBV7-6 and TRBJ2-1; 14 bases match TRBD2. With 1 base clipped from V and 6 bases from J, the junction kept 5 bases outside the gene matches. Germline V gene sequence: CDR1 SGHVS, CDR2 FNYEAQ. This CDR3 is built from 17 residues. CDR3 protein: CASSLGIGTSGGNEQFF. CDR3 nucleotide sequence: TGTGCCAGCAGCTTAGGGATAGGGACTAGCGGGGGCAATGAGCAGTTCTTC.

This clonotype appeared once. The rearrangement joins TRBV29-1 to TRBJ2-6; D is possibly TRBD1 or TRBD2 (6 bases each). V lost 4 bases, J lost 0 bases, and 13 bases lay in between. The CDR3 has 16 amino acids. The V gene's germline CDR1 is SQVTM and CDR2 ANQGSEA. The CDR3 DNA reads as TGCAGCGTTGTCACGGGGGCCGCCTCTGGGGCCAACGTCCTGACTTTC. It codes for CSVVTGAASGANVLTF.

This clonotype has just a few counts. This rearrangement joins TRBV15 to TRBJ2-1, with D possibly being TRBD1 (5 bases). The V end was cut by 0 bases, the J end by 9 bases, with 9 bases between. Germline V gene lookup returns CDR1 LNHNV and CDR2 YYDKDF (reference sequence). The CDR3 is 13 residues long. The chain's CDR3 is CATSREGDFEQFF. CDR3 bases: TGTGCCACCAGCAGAGAAGGGGATTTTGAGCAGTTCTTC.

This clonotype was observed many times. The gene calls are TRBV4-2 and TRBJ2-7; TRBD1 matches at 11 bases. V lost 0 bases, J lost 3 bases, and 7 bases stayed unmatched. The CDR3 length is 17 residues. Per germline, CDR1 LGHNA and CDR2 YNFKEQ. For the CDR3, the DNA is TGTGCCAGCAGCCAAGATATGTTGGGACAGGGGGGCTACGAGCAGTACTTC. It specifies CASSQDMLGQGGYEQYF.

The J gene is TRBJ2-5, the V gene TRBV13; 7 bases match TRBD2. This CDR3 comprises 13 residues. CDR1 is PRHDT, CDR2 FYEKMQ, per germline (reference sequence). Trimming cost V 3 bases and J 5 bases; bases outside gene matches: 3. The DNA for the CDR3 is TGTGCCAGCAGCTTTGTACTAGCGGAGACCCAGTACTTC. Translated, it gives CASSFVLAETQYF.

The chain combines TRBV6-2 or TRBV6-3 with TRBJ2-1, with 14 bases lining up with TRBD2. V shed 6 bases and J 7 bases; nucleotides not matched to a gene: 11. The CDR3 has 17 amino acids. Germline CDR1 MNHEY, CDR2 SVGEGT. In DNA form, the CDR3 reads TGTGCCAGCAGCCCCGGGACTAGCGGGAGAGGAAGAAATGAGCAGTTCTTC. Translated: CASSPGTSGRGRNEQFF.

The chain carries TRBV6-6 and TRBJ2-5; 8 nucleotides agree with TRBD1. The germline V gene encodes CDR1 MNHNY and CDR2 SVGAGI (reference sequence). CDR3 length: 16 residues. Trimming at V came to 2 bases and at J to 2 bases, leaving 7 bases not matched to a gene. The CDR3 spells CASSYPDREEQETQYF. The DNA for the CDR3 is TGTGCCAGCAGTTACCCGGACAGGGAGGAGCAAGAGACCCAGTACTTC.

The chain couples TRBV5-1 to TRBJ1-6; D is unclear. Deletions cut 4 bases from V and 9 bases from J, with 11 bases between. CDR1 and CDR2 from the germline V gene are SGHRS and YFSETQ. This CDR3 is 13 amino acids long. The CDR3 DNA reads as TGCGCCAGCAGCCCGGGATCACTTTCACCCCTCCACTTT. Its protein product is CASSPGSLSPLHF.

The rearrangement joins TRBV5-1 to TRBJ2-1; TRBD1 matches 10 bases. Germline loops: CDR1 SGHRS, CDR2 YFSETQ. With 4 bases clipped from V and 5 bases from J, the junction kept 6 bases outside the gene matches. The CDR3 sequence is 15 residues long. CDR3 region: CASSAGTGVNNEQFF. The CDR3 DNA follows: TGCGCCAGCAGCGCTGGGACAGGGGTAAACAATGAGCAGTTCTTC.

The genes are TRBV5-1 and TRBJ2-7; 10 nucleotides match TRBD2. Trimming at V came to 4 bases and at J to 6 bases, leaving 13 bases not matched to a gene. This CDR3 is 16 amino acids long. Germline CDR1 is SGHRS and CDR2 is YFSETQ. The CDR3 reads CASSPGGLAGDGEQYF. The CDR3 DNA is TGCGCCAGCAGCCCCGGTGGGCTAGCGGGAGACGGCGAGCAGTACTTC.

The table lists this clonotype with many counts. The chain employs TRBV4-2 and TRBJ2-5; 9 bases match TRBD2. The CDR3 runs to 16 residues. Germline assignment: CDR1 LGHNA and CDR2 YNFKEQ. V shed 1 base and J 4 bases; nucleotides not matched to a gene: 7. The CDR3 DNA follows: TGTGCCAGCAGCCAAGCTGGCGGGAGGGCCGGAGAGACCCAGTACTTC. Translation: CASSQAGGRAGETQYF.

In this sample, this clonotype turned up a few times. The genes are TRBV7-9 and TRBJ2-1; D is uncertain. V lost 1 base and J lost 3, with 7 bases in between. CDR1 is SEHNR, CDR2 FQNEAQ, per germline (reference sequence). The CDR3 extends over 14 amino acids. The CDR3 spells CASSLVELYNEQFF. CDR3 nucleotide sequence: TGTGCCAGCAGCTTAGTGGAACTCTACAATGAGCAGTTCTTC.

This clonotype was observed a few times. The chain combines TRBV12-3 or TRBV12-4 with TRBJ2-1; 8 positions match TRBD2. CDR3 size: 13 residues. V was clipped by 4 bases and J by 7 bases; unmatched bases: 3. The CDR3, as DNA: TGTGCCAGCAGTTCCGGGACTAGTAATGAGCAGTTCTTC. This codes for CASSSGTSNEQFF.

CDR3 nucleotide sequence: TGTGCCAGCAGTCAAGACAGCCAGATCTACGAGCAGTACTTC. It encodes CASSQDSQIYEQYF. V and J are TRBV12-3 or TRBV12-4 and TRBJ2-7; D is perhaps TRBD1 (5 bases). CDR3 size: 14 residues. V shed 5 bases and J shed 3 bases, with 14 bases lying between them.

The J gene is TRBJ1-5, the V gene TRBV12-3 or TRBV12-4; a weak D match, TRBD1 (5 bases). CDR3 length: 16 amino acids. V shed 0 bases and J shed 3 bases, with 12 bases lying between them. The CDR3 spells CASSLAAQDINQPQHF. The CDR3 nucleotides are TGTGCCAGCAGTTTAGCAGCTCAGGACATCAATCAGCCCCAGCATTTT.